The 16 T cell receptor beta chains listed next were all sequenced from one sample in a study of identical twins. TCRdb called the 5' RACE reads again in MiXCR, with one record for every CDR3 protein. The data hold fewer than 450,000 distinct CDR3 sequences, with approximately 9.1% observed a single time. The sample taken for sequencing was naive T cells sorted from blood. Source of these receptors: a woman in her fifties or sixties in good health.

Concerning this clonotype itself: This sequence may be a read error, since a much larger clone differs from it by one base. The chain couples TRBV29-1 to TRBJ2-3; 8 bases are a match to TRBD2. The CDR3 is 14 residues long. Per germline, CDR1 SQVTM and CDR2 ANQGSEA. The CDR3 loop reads CCVDDREGPDTQYF. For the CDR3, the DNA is TGCTGCGTTGATGATCGGGAGGGTCCAGATACGCAGTATTTT.

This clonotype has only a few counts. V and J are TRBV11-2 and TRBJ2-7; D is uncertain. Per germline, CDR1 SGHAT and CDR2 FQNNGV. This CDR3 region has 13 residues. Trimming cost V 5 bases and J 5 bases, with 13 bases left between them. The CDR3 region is CASSGPTENEQYV. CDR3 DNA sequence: TGTGCCAGCAGCGGACCGACGGAAAACGAGCAGTACGTC.

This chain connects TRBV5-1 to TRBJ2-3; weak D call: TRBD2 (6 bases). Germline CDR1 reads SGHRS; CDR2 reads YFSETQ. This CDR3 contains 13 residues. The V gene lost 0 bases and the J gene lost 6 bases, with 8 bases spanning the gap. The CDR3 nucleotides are TGCGCCAGCAGCTTGGCCCGGGGGGATACGCAGTATTTT. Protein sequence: CASSLARGDTQYF.

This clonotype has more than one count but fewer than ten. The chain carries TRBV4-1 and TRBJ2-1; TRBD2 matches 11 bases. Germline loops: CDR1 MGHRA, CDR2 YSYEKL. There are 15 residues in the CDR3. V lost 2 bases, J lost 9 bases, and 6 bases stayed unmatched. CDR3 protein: CASSQLLAGVGEQFF. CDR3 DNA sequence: TGCGCCAGCAGCCAATTACTAGCGGGAGTGGGTGAGCAGTTCTTC.

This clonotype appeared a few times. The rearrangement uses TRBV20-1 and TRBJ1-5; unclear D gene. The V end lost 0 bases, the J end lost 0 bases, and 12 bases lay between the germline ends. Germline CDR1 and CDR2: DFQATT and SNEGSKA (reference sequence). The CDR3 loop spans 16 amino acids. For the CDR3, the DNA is TGCAGTGCTAGAGATGCAGAGAGATATAGCAATCAGCCCCAGCATTTT. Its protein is CSARDAERYSNQPQHF.

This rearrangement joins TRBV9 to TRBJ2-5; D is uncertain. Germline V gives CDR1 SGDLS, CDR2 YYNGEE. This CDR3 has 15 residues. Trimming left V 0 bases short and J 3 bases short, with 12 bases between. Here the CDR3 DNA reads TGTGCCAGCAGCGTAGGCACCAGAATCGAAGAGACCCAGTACTTC. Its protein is CASSVGTRIEETQYF. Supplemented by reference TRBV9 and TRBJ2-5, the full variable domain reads DSGVTQTPKHLITATGQRVTLRCSPRSGDLSVYWYQQSLDQGLQFLIQYYNGEERAKGNILERFSAQQFPDLHSELNLSSLELGDSALYFCASSVGTRIEETQYFGPGTRLLVL.

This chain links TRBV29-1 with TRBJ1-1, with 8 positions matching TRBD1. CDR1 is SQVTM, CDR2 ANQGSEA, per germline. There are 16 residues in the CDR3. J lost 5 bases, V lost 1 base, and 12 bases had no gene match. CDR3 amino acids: CSVEGPGGRTSTEAFF. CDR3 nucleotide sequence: TGCAGCGTTGAAGGGCCAGGGGGCCGCACGTCGACTGAAGCTTTCTTT. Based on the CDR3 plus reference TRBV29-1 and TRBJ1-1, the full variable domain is SAVISQKPSRDICQRGTSLTIQCQVDSQVTMMFWYRQQPGQSLTLIATANQGSEATYESGFVIDKFPISRPNLTFSTLTVSNMSPEDSSIYLCSVEGPGGRTSTEAFFGQGTRLTVV.

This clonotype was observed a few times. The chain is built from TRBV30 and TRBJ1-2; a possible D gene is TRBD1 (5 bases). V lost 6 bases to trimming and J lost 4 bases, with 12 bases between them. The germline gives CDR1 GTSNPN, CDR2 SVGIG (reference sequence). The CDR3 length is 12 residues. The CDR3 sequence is CACWAGSYGYTF. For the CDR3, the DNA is TGTGCCTGTTGGGCAGGGAGCTATGGCTACACCTTC.

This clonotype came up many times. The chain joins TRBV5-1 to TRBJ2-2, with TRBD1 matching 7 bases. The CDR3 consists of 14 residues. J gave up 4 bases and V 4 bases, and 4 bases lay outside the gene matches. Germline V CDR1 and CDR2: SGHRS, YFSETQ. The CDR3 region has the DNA TGCGCCAGCAGCCCGGGACAGTTCACCGGGGAGCTGTTTTTT. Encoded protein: CASSPGQFTGELFF.

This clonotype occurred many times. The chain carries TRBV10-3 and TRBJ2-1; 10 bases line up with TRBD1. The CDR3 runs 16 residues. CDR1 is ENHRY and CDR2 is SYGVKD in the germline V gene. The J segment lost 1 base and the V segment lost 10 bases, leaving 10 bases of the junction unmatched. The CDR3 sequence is CATNPRTGGSYNEQFF. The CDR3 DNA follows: TGTGCCACAAACCCTCGGACAGGGGGTTCCTACAATGAGCAGTTCTTC.

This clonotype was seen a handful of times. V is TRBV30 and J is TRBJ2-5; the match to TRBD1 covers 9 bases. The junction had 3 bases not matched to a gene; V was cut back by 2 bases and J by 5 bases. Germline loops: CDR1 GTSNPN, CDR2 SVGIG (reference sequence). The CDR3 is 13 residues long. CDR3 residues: CAWSTGGGETQYF. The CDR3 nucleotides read TGTGCCTGGAGTACAGGGGGCGGCGAGACCCAGTACTTC. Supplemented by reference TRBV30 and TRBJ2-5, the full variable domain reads SQTIHQWPATLVQPVGSPLSLECTVEGTSNPNLYWYRQAAGRGLQLLFYSVGIGQISSEVPQNLSASRPQDRQFILSSKKLLLSDSGFYLCAWSTGGGETQYFGPGTRLLVL.

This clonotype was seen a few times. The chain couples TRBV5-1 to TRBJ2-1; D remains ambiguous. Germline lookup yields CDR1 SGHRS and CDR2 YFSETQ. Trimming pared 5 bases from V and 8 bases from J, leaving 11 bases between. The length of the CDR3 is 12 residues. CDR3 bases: TGCGCCAGCAGACAGATAGAGTATGAGCAGTTCTTC. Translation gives CASRQIEYEQFF.

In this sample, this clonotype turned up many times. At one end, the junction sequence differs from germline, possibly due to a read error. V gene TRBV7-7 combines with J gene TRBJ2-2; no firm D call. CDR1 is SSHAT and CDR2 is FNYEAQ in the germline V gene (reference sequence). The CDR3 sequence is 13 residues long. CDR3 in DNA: TGTGCTAGCAGCTTAGCCTGGACCGGGGAGCTGTTTTTT. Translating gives CASSLAWTGELFF.

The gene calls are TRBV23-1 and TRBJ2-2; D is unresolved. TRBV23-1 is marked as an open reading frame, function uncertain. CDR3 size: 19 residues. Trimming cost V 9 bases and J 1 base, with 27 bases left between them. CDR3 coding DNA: TGCGCCAGAACCCTTGAATTCTGTCGGGCACTTAAGAACACCGGGGAGCTGTTTTTT. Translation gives CARTLEFCRALKNTGELFF.

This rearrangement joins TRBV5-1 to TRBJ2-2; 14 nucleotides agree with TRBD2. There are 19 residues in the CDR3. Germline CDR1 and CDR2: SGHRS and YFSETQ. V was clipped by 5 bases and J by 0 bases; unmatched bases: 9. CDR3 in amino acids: CASRAGTSGRAPNTGELFF. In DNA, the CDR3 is TGCGCCAGCAGGGCCGGGACTAGCGGGAGAGCCCCGAACACCGGGGAGCTGTTTTTT.

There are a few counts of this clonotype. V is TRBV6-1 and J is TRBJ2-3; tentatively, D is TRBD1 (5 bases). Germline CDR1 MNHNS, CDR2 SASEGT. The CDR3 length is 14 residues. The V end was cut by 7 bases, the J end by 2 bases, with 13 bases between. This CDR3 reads CASKSRAFTDTQYF. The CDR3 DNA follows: TGTGCCAGCAAAAGCAGGGCTTTCACAGATACGCAGTATTTT.